The rows below give T cell receptor beta chains drawn from one sample of a study of T cells in Graves' hyperthyroidism and ophthalmopathy. TCRdb fed the multiplex PCR reads into MiXCR, producing one record per CDR3 protein. The sample holds about 380,000 distinct CDR3 sequences, around a sixth seen once. Sequenced sample: blood. The receptors derive from a man in his late teens or twenties with Graves' ophthalmopathy. CDR3s leave out the opening cysteine and the closing phenylalanine or tryptophan. Each record gives: CDR3 protein, clone size, J gene, V gene. Some rows mark clone size as missing; the rest say once, few, many or name a class of expanded clone.

cdr3_aa: ASSQGQGHQPQH
clone_size: many
j_call: TRBJ1-5
v_call: TRBV3-1

cdr3_aa: SARGASLWEAF
clone_size: NA
j_call: TRBJ1-1
v_call: TRBV20-1

cdr3_aa: SVEKVKGAVGYT
clone_size: NA
j_call: TRBJ1-2
v_call: TRBV29-1

cdr3_aa: ASRGGQGKSYEQY
clone_size: NA
j_call: TRBJ2-7
v_call: TRBV28

cdr3_aa: ASSLELTFRSIGYT
clone_size: many
j_call: TRBJ1-2
v_call: TRBV5-6

cdr3_aa: ASSSDRVDTIY
clone_size: few
j_call: TRBJ1-3
v_call: TRBV2

cdr3_aa: ASSIGPAETYEQY
clone_size: NA
j_call: TRBJ2-7
v_call: TRBV19

cdr3_aa: ATSRDDRGTYVEKLF
clone_size: few
j_call: TRBJ1-4
v_call: TRBV15

cdr3_aa: ASLGAGANENTEAF
clone_size: many
j_call: TRBJ1-1
v_call: TRBV10-2

cdr3_aa: ASSQLDRRSGELF
clone_size: NA
j_call: TRBJ2-2
v_call: TRBV14

cdr3_aa: ASSYSQGNYGYT
clone_size: many
j_call: TRBJ1-2
v_call: TRBV6-5

cdr3_aa: ASSQGTGGQTPNTGELF
clone_size: NA
j_call: TRBJ2-2
v_call: TRBV3-1

cdr3_aa: ASRKGVAGANVLT
clone_size: many
j_call: TRBJ2-6
v_call: TRBV28

cdr3_aa: ATSDGPLNTEAF
clone_size: few
j_call: TRBJ1-1
v_call: TRBV24-1

cdr3_aa: SVVKGAGGEAF
clone_size: few
j_call: TRBJ1-1
v_call: TRBV29-1

cdr3_aa: ASSHSGVDTGELF
clone_size: many
j_call: TRBJ2-2
v_call: TRBV28

cdr3_aa: ASSVDSISGDTQY
clone_size: many
j_call: TRBJ2-3
v_call: TRBV9

cdr3_aa: ASSSRSNEQF
clone_size: many
j_call: TRBJ2-1
v_call: TRBV6-6

cdr3_aa: ASILTGANTEAF
clone_size: many
j_call: TRBJ1-1
v_call: TRBV2

cdr3_aa: ASSSGLPREQY
clone_size: NA
j_call: TRBJ2-7
v_call: TRBV5-1

cdr3_aa: ASTGPSGITEAF
clone_size: many
j_call: TRBJ1-1
v_call: TRBV28

cdr3_aa: ATSDFGRGTGELF
clone_size: few
j_call: TRBJ2-2
v_call: TRBV24-1

cdr3_aa: ASSFGGKTYGYT
clone_size: many
j_call: TRBJ1-2
v_call: TRBV11-2

cdr3_aa: ASSMGRAGTNTEAF
clone_size: many
j_call: TRBJ1-1
v_call: TRBV5-1

cdr3_aa: ASRFGEGSQTEAF
clone_size: many
j_call: TRBJ1-1
v_call: TRBV7-9

cdr3_aa: ASSFTNYGYT
clone_size: many
j_call: TRBJ1-2
v_call: TRBV5-1

cdr3_aa: ASSPDRAGGLDTQY
clone_size: NA
j_call: TRBJ2-3
v_call: TRBV7-9

cdr3_aa: ASSPRDGWETQY
clone_size: NA
j_call: TRBJ2-5
v_call: TRBV5-1

cdr3_aa: ASSWVLGADEQF
clone_size: few
j_call: TRBJ2-1
v_call: TRBV19

cdr3_aa: ASSVGVAAGTQY
clone_size: many
j_call: TRBJ2-3
v_call: TRBV7-3

cdr3_aa: ASSQEARTGVNSPLH
clone_size: few
j_call: TRBJ1-6
v_call: TRBV4-1

cdr3_aa: ASSLTAAGSPLH
clone_size: many
j_call: TRBJ1-6
v_call: TRBV12-3/TRBV12-4

cdr3_aa: ATLKRSGEARGYGYT
clone_size: NA
j_call: TRBJ1-2
v_call: TRBV24-1

cdr3_aa: ASSQEGINEQF
clone_size: many
j_call: TRBJ2-1
v_call: TRBV3-1

cdr3_aa: ASSEALPGQGTFTDTQY
clone_size: many
j_call: TRBJ2-3
v_call: TRBV2

cdr3_aa: ATSDPTSGGGQTAQY
clone_size: NA
j_call: TRBJ2-5
v_call: TRBV24-1

cdr3_aa: ASGQGHSYEQY
clone_size: NA
j_call: TRBJ2-7
v_call: TRBV19

cdr3_aa: ASHRQGLMNTEAF
clone_size: NA
j_call: TRBJ1-1
v_call: TRBV28

cdr3_aa: ASSPGTRGSVGYT
clone_size: few
j_call: TRBJ1-2
v_call: TRBV18

cdr3_aa: ASSLPAGNEKLF
clone_size: few
j_call: TRBJ1-4
v_call: TRBV7-8